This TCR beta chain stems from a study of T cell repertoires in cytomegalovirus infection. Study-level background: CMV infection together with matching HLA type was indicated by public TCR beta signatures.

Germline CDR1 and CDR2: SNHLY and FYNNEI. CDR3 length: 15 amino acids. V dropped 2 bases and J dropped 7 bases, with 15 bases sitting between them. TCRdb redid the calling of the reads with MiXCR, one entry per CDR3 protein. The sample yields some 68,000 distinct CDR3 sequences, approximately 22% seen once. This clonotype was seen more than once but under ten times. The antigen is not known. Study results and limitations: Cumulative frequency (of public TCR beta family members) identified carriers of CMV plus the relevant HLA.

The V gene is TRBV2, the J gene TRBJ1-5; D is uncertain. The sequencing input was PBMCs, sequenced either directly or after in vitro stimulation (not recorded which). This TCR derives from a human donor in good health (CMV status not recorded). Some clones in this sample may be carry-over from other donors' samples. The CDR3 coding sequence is TGTGCCAGCAGTGAACAACAGACGCCAAACCAGCCCCAGCATTTT. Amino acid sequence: CASSEQQTPNQPQHF. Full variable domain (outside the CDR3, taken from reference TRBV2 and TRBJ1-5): EPEVTQTPSHQVTQMGQEVILRCVPISNHLYFYWYRQILGQKVEFLVSFYNNEISEKSEIFDDQFSVERPDGSNFTLKIRSTKLEDSAMYFCASSEQQTPNQPQHFGDGTRLSIL.